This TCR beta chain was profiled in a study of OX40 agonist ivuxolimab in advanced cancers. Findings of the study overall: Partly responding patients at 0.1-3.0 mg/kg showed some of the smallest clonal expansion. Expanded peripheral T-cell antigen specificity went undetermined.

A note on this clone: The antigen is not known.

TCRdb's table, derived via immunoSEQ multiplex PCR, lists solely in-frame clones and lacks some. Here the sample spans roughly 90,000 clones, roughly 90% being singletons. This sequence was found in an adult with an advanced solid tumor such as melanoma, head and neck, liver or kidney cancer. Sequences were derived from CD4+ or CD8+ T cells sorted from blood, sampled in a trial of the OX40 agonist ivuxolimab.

The CDR3 DNA reads TGTGCCAGCAGAACCTTCCCGCTTTCCTACAATGAGCAGTTCTTC. Its translation: CASRTFPLSYNEQFF. The V gene is TRBV6-5, the J gene TRBJ2-1; unclear D gene. Germline V gene lookup returns CDR1 MNHEY and CDR2 SVGAGI. The CDR3 contains 15 residues. Trimming stripped 6 bases from V and 1 base from J, with 13 bases between.